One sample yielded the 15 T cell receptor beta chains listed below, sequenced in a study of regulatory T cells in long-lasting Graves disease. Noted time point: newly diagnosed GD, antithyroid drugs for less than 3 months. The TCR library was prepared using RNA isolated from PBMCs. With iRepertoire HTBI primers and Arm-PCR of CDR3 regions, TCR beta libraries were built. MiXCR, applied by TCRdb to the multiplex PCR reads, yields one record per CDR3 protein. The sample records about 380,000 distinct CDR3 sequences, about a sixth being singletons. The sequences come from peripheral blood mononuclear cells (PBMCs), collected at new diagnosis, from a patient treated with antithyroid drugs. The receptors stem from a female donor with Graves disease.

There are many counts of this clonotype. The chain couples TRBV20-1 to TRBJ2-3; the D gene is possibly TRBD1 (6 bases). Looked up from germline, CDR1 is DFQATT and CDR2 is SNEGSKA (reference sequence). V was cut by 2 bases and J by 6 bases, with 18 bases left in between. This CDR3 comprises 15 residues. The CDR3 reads CSARPTTGRRDTQYF. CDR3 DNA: TGCAGTGCTAGACCCACGACAGGTAGACGGGATACGCAGTATTTT.

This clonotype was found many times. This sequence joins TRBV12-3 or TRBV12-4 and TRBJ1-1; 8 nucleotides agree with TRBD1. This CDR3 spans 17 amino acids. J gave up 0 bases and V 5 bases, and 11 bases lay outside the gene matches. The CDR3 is CASSRSGQGGMNTEAFF. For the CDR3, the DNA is TGTGCCAGCAGTCGCTCTGGACAGGGAGGAATGAACACTGAAGCTTTCTTT.

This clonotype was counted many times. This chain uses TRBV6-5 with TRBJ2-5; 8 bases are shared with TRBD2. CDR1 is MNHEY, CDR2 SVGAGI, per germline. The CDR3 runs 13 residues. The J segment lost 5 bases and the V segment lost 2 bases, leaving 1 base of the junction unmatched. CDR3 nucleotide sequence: TGTGCCAGCAGTTACCCTAGCGGGGAGACCCAGTACTTC. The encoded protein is CASSYPSGETQYF.

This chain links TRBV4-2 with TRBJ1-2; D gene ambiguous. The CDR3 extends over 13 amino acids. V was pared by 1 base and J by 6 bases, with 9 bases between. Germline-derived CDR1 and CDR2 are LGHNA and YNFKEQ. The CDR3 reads CASSQGGPNGYTF. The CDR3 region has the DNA TGTGCCAGCAGCCAAGGTGGGCCCAATGGCTACACCTTC.

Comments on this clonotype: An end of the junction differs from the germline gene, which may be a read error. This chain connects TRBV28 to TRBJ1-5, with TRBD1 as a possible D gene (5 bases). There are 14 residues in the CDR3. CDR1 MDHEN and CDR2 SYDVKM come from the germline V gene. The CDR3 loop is CATSAWRGDQPQHF. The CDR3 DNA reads TGTGCCACCAGTGCTTGGAGGGGCGATCAGCCCCAGCATTTT.

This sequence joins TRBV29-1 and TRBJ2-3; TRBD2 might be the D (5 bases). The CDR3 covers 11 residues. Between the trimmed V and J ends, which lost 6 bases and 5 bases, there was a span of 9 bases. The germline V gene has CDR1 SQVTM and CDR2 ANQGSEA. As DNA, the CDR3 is TGCAGCGTGGTCGAGGGAGATACGCAGTATTTT. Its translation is CSVVEGDTQYF.

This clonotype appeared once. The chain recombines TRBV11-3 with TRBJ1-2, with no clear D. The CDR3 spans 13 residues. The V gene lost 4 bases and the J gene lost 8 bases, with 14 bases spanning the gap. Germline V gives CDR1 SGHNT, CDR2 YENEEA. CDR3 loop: CASSSDGLEGYTF. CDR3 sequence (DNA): TGTGCCAGCAGCTCGGACGGCCTCGAGGGCTACACCTTC.

CDR3 residues: CAISATGTDTTNEKLFF. In DNA, the CDR3 is TGTGCCATCAGTGCCACTGGGACGGACACAACTAATGAAAAACTGTTTTTT. The chain employs TRBV10-3 and TRBJ1-4; D may be TRBD1 (5 bases). Germline CDR1 reads ENHRY; CDR2 reads SYGVKD. V lost 4 bases to trimming and J lost 0 bases, with 15 bases between them. This CDR3 region has 17 residues.

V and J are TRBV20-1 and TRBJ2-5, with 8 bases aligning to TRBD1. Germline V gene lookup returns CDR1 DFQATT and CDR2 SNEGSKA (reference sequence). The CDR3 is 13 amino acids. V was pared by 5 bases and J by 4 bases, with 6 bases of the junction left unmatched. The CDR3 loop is CSAGQGRGETQYF. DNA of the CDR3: TGCAGTGCTGGACAGGGTCGGGGAGAGACCCAGTACTTC.

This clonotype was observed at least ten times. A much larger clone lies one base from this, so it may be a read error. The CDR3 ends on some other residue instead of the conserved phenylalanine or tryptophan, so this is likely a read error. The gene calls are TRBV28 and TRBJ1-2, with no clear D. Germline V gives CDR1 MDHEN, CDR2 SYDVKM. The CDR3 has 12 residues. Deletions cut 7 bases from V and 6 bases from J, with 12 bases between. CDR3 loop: CASTSGKHGYTL. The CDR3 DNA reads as TGTGCCAGCACCTCCGGAAAGCATGGCTACACCCTC.

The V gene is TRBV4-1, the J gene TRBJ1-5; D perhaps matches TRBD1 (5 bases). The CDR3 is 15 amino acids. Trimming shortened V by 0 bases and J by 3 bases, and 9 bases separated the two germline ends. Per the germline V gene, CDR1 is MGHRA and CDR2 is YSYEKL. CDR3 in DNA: TGCGCCAGCAGCCAAGATGACAGCTACAATCAGCCCCAGCATTTT. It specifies CASSQDDSYNQPQHF.

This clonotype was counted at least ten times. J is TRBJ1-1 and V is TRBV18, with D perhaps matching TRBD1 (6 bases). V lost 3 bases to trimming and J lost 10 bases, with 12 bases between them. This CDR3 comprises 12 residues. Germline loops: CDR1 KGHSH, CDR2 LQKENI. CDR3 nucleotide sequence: TGTGCCAGCTCACCGGGGGGCGCGGGAGCTTTCTTT. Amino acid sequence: CASSPGGAGAFF.

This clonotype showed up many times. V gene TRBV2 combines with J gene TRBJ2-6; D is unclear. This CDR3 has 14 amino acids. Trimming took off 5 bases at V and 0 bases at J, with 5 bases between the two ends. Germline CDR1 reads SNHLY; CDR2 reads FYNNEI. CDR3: CASSRDSGANVLTF. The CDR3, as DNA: TGTGCCAGCAGTAGGGACTCTGGGGCCAACGTCCTGACTTTC.

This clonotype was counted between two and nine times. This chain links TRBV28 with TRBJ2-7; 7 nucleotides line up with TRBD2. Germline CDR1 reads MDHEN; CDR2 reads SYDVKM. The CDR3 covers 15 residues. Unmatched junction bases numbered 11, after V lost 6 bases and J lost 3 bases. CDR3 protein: CASSVPTGGYYEQYF. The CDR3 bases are TGTGCCAGCAGCGTACCCACGGGGGGTTACTACGAGCAGTACTTC.

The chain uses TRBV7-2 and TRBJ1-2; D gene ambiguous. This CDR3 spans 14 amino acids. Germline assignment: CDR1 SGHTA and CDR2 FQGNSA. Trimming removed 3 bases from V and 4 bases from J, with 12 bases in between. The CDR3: CASSFGPNLYGYTF. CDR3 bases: TGTGCCAGCAGCTTCGGGCCGAACCTCTATGGCTACACCTTC.